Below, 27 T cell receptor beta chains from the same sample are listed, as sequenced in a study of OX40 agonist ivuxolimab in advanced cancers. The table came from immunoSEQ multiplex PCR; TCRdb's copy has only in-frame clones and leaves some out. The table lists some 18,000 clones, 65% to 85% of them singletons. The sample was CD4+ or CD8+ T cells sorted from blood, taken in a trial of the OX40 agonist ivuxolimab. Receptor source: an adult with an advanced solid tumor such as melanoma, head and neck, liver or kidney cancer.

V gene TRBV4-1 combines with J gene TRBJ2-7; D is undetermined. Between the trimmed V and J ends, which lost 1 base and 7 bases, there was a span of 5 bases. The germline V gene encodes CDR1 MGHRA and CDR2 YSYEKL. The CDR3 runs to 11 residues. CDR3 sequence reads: CASSQAREQYF. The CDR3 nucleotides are TGCGCCAGCAGCCAAGCAAGGGAGCAGTACTTC.

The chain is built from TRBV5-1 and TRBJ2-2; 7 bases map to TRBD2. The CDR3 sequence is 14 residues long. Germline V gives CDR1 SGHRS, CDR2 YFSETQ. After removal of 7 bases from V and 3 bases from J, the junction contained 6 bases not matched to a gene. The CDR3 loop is CASQGTTHTGELFF. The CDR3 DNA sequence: TGCGCCAGCCAAGGGACTACCCACACCGGGGAGCTGTTTTTT.

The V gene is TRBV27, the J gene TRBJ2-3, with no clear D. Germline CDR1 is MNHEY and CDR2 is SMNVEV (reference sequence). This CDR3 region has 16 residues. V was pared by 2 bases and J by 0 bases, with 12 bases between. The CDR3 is CASSLLKTPSTDTQYF. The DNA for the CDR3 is TGTGCCAGCAGTTTACTCAAGACGCCTAGCACAGATACGCAGTATTTT.

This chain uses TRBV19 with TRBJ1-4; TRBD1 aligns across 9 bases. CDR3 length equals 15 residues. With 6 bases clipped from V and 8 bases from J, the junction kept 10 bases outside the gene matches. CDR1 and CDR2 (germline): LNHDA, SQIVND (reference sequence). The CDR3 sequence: CASRYTGGLEEKLFF. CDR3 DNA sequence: TGTGCCAGTAGGTACACAGGGGGCTTGGAAGAAAAACTGTTTTTT.

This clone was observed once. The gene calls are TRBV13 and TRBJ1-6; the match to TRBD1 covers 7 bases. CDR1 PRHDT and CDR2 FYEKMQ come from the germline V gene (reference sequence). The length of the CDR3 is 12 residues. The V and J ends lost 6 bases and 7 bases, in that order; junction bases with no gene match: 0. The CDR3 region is CASRTGNSPLHF. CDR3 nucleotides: TGTGCCAGCAGGACAGGGAATTCACCCCTCCACTTT.

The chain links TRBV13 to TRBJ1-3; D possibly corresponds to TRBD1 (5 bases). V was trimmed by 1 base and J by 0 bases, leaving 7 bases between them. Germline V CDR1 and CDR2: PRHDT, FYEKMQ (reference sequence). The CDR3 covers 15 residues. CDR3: CASSLEGISGNTIYF. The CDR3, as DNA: TGTGCCAGCAGCTTAGAGGGGATCTCTGGAAACACCATATATTTT.

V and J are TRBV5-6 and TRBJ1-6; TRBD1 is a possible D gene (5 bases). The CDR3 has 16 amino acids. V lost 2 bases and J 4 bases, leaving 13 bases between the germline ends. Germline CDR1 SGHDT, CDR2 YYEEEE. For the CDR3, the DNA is TGTGCCAGCAGCTTTGCCCAGGGCACATATAATTCACCCCTCCACTTT. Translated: CASSFAQGTYNSPLHF.

CDR3 sequence: CASSPKKRENQPQHF. The CDR3 region has the DNA TGTGCCAGCAGCCCAAAAAAGAGGGAAAATCAGCCCCAGCATTTT. The chain recombines TRBV5-4 with TRBJ1-5; D is unresolved. V shed 4 bases and J shed 4 bases, with 15 bases lying between them. This CDR3 spans 15 amino acids. Per germline, CDR1 SGHNT and CDR2 YYREEE (reference sequence).

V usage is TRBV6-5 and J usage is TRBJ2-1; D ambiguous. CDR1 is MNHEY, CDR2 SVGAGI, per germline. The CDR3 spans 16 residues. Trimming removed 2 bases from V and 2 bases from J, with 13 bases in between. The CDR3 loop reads CASSYQGQPTYNEQFF. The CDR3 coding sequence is TGTGCCAGCAGTTACCAAGGGCAGCCGACCTACAATGAGCAGTTCTTC.

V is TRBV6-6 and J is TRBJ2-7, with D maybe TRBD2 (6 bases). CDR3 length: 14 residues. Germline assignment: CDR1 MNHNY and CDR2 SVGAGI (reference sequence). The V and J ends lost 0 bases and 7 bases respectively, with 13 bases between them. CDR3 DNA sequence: TGTGCCAGCAGTTACTCTATGGAGGGAGAGGAGCAGTACTTC. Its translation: CASSYSMEGEEQYF.

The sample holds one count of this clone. The CDR3 nucleotides are TGTGCCAGCAGCTTAGATGCCGGGTTCTACGAGCAGTACTTC. It yields the protein CASSLDAGFYEQYF. V is TRBV11-2 and J is TRBJ2-7; D not certain. Germline loops: CDR1 SGHAT, CDR2 FQNNGV. CDR3 length: 14 amino acids. Trimming removed 0 bases from V and 3 bases from J, with 9 bases in between.

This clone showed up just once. As DNA, the CDR3 is TGTGCCAGCAGGGGACAGGCCTCTGGAAACACCATATATTTT. It yields the protein CASRGQASGNTIYF. The chain uses TRBV6-1 and TRBJ1-3; 8 nucleotides line up with TRBD1. CDR3 length equals 14 residues. From germline, CDR1 is MNHNS and CDR2 SASEGT. Germline trimming cut 6 bases from V and 0 bases from J; bases unmatched to any gene: 1.

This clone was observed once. The chain's CDR3 is CASSVQANYGYTF. CDR3 DNA sequence: TGTGCCAGCAGCGTACAGGCGAACTATGGCTACACCTTC. V is TRBV25-1 and J is TRBJ1-2, with a possible D match to TRBD1 (5 bases). Germline V gives CDR1 MGHDK, CDR2 SYGVNS. V lost 6 bases and J 2 bases, leaving 10 bases between the germline ends. The CDR3 is 13 amino acids.

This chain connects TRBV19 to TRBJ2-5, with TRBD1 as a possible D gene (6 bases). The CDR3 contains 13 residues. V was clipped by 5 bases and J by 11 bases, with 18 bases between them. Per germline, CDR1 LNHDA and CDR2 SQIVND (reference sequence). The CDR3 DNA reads TGTGCCAGTAGTCCAGGGACACTTGAACGGCAGTACTTC. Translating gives CASSPGTLERQYF.

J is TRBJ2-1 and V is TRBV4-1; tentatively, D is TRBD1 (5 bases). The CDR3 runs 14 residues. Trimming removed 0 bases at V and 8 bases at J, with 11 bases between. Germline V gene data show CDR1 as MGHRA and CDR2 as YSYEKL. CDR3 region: CASSQDTQGHEQFF. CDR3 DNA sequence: TGCGCCAGCAGCCAAGATACTCAGGGCCATGAGCAGTTCTTC.

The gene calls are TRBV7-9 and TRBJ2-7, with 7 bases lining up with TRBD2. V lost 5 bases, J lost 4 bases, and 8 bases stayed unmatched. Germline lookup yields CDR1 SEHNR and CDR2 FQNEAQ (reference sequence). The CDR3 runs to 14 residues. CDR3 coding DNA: TGTGCCAGCAGCCCCCCCGGGGGGAGGTACGAGCAGTACTTC. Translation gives CASSPPGGRYEQYF.

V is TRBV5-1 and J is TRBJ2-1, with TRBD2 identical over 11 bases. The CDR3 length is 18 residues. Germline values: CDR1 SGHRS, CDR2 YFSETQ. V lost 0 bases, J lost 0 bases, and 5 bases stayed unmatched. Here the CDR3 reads CASSLGLAGGYSYNEQFF. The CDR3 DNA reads TGCGCCAGCAGCTTGGGTCTAGCGGGGGGTTACTCCTACAATGAGCAGTTCTTC.

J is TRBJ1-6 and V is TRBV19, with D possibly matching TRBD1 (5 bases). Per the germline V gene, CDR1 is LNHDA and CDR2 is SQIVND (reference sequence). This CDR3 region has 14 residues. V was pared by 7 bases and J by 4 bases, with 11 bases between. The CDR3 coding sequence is TGTGCCAGTAACTGGGGGACTTATAATTCACCCCTCCACTTT. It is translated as CASNWGTYNSPLHF.

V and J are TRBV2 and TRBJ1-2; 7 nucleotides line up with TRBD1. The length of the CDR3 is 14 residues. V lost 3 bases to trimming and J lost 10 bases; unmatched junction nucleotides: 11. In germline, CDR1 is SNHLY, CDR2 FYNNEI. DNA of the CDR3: TGTGCCAGCAGTGACAGGGGGGGAGAGGTAGACTACACCTTC. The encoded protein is CASSDRGGEVDYTF.

The CDR3 loop reads CASRGWDRPTDTQYF. In DNA, the CDR3 is TGTGCCAGTAGGGGCTGGGACCGACCCACAGATACGCAGTATTTT. This chain uses TRBV19 with TRBJ2-3, with D perhaps matching TRBD1 or TRBD2 (5 bases each). Between the trimmed V and J ends, which lost 6 bases and 2 bases, there was a span of 15 bases. The CDR3 consists of 15 residues. Germline V gene data show CDR1 as LNHDA and CDR2 as SQIVND (reference sequence).

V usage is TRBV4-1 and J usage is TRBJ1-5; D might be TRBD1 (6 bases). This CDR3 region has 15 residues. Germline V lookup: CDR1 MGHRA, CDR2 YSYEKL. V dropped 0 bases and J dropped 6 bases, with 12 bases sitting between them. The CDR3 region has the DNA TGCGCCAGCAGCCAAGATAGGGGGGGGATTCAGCCCCAGCATTTT. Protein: CASSQDRGGIQPQHF.

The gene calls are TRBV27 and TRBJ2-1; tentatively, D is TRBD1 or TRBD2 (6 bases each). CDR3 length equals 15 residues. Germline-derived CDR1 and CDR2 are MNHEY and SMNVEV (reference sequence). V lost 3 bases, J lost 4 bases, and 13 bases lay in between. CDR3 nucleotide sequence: TGTGCCAGCAGTTTCGGGGGCCCTACATACAATGAGCAGTTCTTC. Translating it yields CASSFGGPTYNEQFF.

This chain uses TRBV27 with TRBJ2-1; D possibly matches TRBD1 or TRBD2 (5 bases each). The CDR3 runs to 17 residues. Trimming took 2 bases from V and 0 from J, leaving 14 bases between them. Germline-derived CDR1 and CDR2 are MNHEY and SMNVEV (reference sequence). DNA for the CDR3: TGTGCCAGCAGTTTAATCGAAGCAGGGAGCTCCTACAATGAGCAGTTCTTC. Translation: CASSLIEAGSSYNEQFF.

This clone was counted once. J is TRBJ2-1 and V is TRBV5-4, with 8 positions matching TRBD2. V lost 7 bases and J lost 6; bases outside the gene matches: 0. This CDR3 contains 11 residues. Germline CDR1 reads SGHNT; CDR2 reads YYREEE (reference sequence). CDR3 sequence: CASRGGNEQFF. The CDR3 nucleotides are TGTGCCAGCCGGGGGGGCAATGAGCAGTTCTTC.

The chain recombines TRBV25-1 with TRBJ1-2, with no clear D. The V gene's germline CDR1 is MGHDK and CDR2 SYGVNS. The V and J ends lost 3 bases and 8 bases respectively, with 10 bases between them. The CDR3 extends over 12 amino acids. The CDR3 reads CASSDSPWGYTF. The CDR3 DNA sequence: TGTGCCAGCAGTGATTCCCCCTGGGGCTACACCTTC.

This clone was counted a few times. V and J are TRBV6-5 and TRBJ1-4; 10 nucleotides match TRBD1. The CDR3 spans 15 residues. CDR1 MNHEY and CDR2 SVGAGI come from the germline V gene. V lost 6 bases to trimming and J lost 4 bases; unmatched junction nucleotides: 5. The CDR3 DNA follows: TGTGCCAGCAGCCTGACAGGGGGCATTAATGAAAAACTGTTTTTT. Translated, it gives CASSLTGGINEKLFF.

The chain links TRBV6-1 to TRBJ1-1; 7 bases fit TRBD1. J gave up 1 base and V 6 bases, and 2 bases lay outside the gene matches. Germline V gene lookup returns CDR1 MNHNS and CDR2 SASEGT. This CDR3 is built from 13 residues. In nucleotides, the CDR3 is TGTGCCAGCAGGACAGGGACGAACACTGAAGCTTTCTTT. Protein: CASRTGTNTEAFF.